One sample yielded the 6 T cell receptor beta chains listed below, sequenced in a study of cytomegalovirus exposure and HLA in healthy donors. The PCR ran on 60 Vbeta and 13 Jbeta primers. Clones were sequenced by immunoSEQ multiplex PCR, and TCRdb holds only the in-frame ones, with some missing. The sample yields 100,000 to 150,000 clones, about four fifths seen once. Sample: PBMCs. All receptors come from a woman aged 40-49 years in good health and CMV-seropositive.

The chain carries TRBV5-6 and TRBJ2-1; 11 bases agree with TRBD2. This CDR3 region has 15 residues. Germline V CDR1 and CDR2: SGHDT, YYEEEE. V gave up 4 bases and J gave up 8 bases; unmatched junction bases: 8. CDR3 nucleotide sequence: TGTGCCAGCAGCGTAGCGGGAGGGCCGGGGGATGAGCAGTTCTTC. It codes for CASSVAGGPGDEQFF.

The rearrangement uses TRBV28 and TRBJ1-2, with 9 bases that match TRBD1. From germline, CDR1 is MDHEN and CDR2 SYDVKM. V lost 4 bases, J lost 4 bases, and 4 bases stayed unmatched. The CDR3 covers 14 residues. The CDR3 here is CASSSTGGGYGYTF. The CDR3 coding sequence is TGTGCCAGCAGTTCCACAGGGGGCGGCTATGGCTACACCTTC.

This rearrangement joins TRBV28 to TRBJ2-1; no clear D gene. CDR1 is MDHEN, CDR2 SYDVKM, per germline. Trimming removed 5 bases at V and 6 bases at J, with 11 bases between. The CDR3 loop spans 13 amino acids. CDR3 region: CASSPSPGNEQFF. Written as DNA, the CDR3 is TGTGCCAGCAGTCCCTCGCCGGGCAATGAGCAGTTCTTC.

The gene calls are TRBV7-2 and TRBJ2-7; the D is unclear. Trimming removed 5 bases at V and 0 bases at J, with 20 bases between. Germline V gene sequence: CDR1 SGHTA, CDR2 FQGNSA. This CDR3 contains 17 residues. This CDR3 is CASSKQVPLSSSYEQYF. The CDR3 coding sequence is TGTGCCAGCAGCAAGCAGGTCCCCCTAAGTAGCTCCTACGAGCAGTACTTC.

The rearrangement links TRBV6-4 to TRBJ2-3, with 7 bases aligning to TRBD2. The length of the CDR3 is 13 residues. V was clipped by 6 bases and J by 4 bases; unmatched bases: 4. The germline V gene has CDR1 MRHNA and CDR2 SNTAGT. As DNA, the CDR3 is TGTGCCAGCAGCAGGGAGGGAGCAGATACGCAGTATTTT. Translating gives CASSREGADTQYF.

The V call is TRBV6-5, the J call TRBJ2-7; perhaps TRBD1 as D (5 bases). V was cut by 0 bases and J by 2 bases, with 8 bases left in between. CDR1 and CDR2 (germline): MNHEY, SVGAGI. The CDR3 has 14 amino acids. The CDR3 bases are TGTGCCAGCAGTTACTCTACAGGAGCCTACGAGCAGTACTTC. Residues: CASSYSTGAYEQYF.